This T cell receptor beta chain is from a study of T cells after somatic rescue of genetic block. This CDR3 is 12 amino acids long. The V end was cut by 3 bases, the J end by 6 bases, with 9 bases between. CDR1 is SGHVS and CDR2 is FQNEAQ in the germline V gene. Generated by immunoSEQ multiplex PCR, the TCRdb table keeps only in-frame clones and is missing some. The sample lists more than 65,000 clones, roughly 90% occurring once. The specimen sequenced was peripheral blood mononuclear cells (PBMCs). This chain uses TRBV7-8 with TRBJ2-7, with D perhaps assigned TRBD1 or TRBD2 (5 bases each). The receptor's source is a man between 25 and 39 years old. The CDR3 nucleotides are TGTGCCAGCAGCTTCTGGGGGAGCGAGCAGTACTTC. This gives the protein CASSFWGSEQYF.